This T cell receptor beta chain was sequenced during a study of human T cells and chemical hapten exposure. Indicated time point: patch test 1, 2 weeks after DPC sensitization. Treatment given: therapeutic diphenylcyclopropenone sensitization with weekly scalp DPC. The CDR3 length equals 13 residues, ends included. Germline V lookup: CDR1 MNHEY, CDR2 SVGAGI. TCRdb reprocessed the RACE reads with MiXCR, giving one entry per CDR3 protein. The sample consists of some 170,000 distinct CDR3 sequences, 20% to 25% of them appearing once. This clonotype was recorded a few times. The CDR3 does not close with the conserved phenylalanine or tryptophan, likely indicating a read error. No DNA is shown, since the ends of the CDR3 on it are uncertain; the CDR3 is the one TCRdb lists.

The rearrangement uses TRBV6-5 and TRBJ1-4; TRBD1 is the table's D call and was not checked against the DNA. The material was whole blood, obtained in connection with sensitization to the hapten diphenylcyclopropenone (DPC). This clonotype was sampled from a woman in her 50s with alopecia areata. Some clones in this sample may be carry-over from other donors' samples. CDR3: CASSLVWDEGLEG.